A selection of T cell receptor beta chains follows, all from one sample in a study of T cell repertoires in cytomegalovirus infection. TCRdb processed the reads anew with MiXCR; each CDR3 protein has one entry. The table records a few hundred thousand distinct CDR3 sequences, about 18% of them present only once. The sample taken for sequencing was CD8+ T cells from PBMCs. These receptors were taken from a human donor in good health (CMV status not recorded). Some clones in this sample may be carry-over from other donors' samples. The CDR3 runs from the conserved cysteine through the conserved F or W. The order of the fields is CDR3 length, clone size, V gene, J gene, CDR3 protein. Size is omitted from some rows. Given values are once, few, many or a class for expanded clones.

CDR3 length: 17; clone size: .; V gene: TRBV19; J gene: TRBJ2-2; CDR3 protein: CASSNVRTSGDTGELFF
CDR3 length: 18; clone size: many; V gene: TRBV7-2; J gene: TRBJ2-3; CDR3 protein: CASSLGAFERGGADTQYF
CDR3 length: 15; clone size: many; V gene: TRBV27; J gene: TRBJ1-1; CDR3 protein: CASSLRGTGTTEAFF
CDR3 length: 15; clone size: few; V gene: TRBV20-1; J gene: TRBJ2-7; CDR3 protein: CSARGPGTLPYEQYF
CDR3 length: 16; clone size: many; V gene: TRBV6-1; J gene: TRBJ1-2; CDR3 protein: CASSETPGQDPYGYTF
CDR3 length: 13; clone size: .; V gene: TRBV19; J gene: TRBJ1-1; CDR3 protein: CASSIEGTIEAFF
CDR3 length: 15; clone size: .; V gene: TRBV7-9; J gene: TRBJ2-2; CDR3 protein: CASSSPRQAHGELFF
CDR3 length: 15; clone size: .; V gene: TRBV7-6; J gene: TRBJ2-3; CDR3 protein: CASSPIPRGTDTQYF
CDR3 length: 14; clone size: .; V gene: TRBV6-4; J gene: TRBJ2-2; CDR3 protein: CASSGTGYTGELFF
CDR3 length: 16; clone size: .; V gene: TRBV4-1; J gene: TRBJ1-1; CDR3 protein: CASSPRALPTNTEAFF
CDR3 length: 16; clone size: .; V gene: TRBV5-5; J gene: TRBJ1-2; CDR3 protein: CASSFTGADGVYGYTF
CDR3 length: 15; clone size: .; V gene: TRBV7-4; J gene: TRBJ2-3; CDR3 protein: CASSFLQGVADTQYF
CDR3 length: 13; clone size: few; V gene: TRBV20-1; J gene: TRBJ2-7; CDR3 protein: CSARARGPREQYF
CDR3 length: 15; clone size: many; V gene: TRBV12-3/TRBV12-4; J gene: TRBJ2-7; CDR3 protein: CASRPAGVGWFEQYF
CDR3 length: 14; clone size: .; V gene: TRBV6-2/TRBV6-3; J gene: TRBJ2-7; CDR3 protein: CASSTGHASYEQYF
CDR3 length: 15; clone size: .; V gene: TRBV5-4; J gene: TRBJ1-2; CDR3 protein: CASSPPNTGTYGYTF
CDR3 length: 14; clone size: .; V gene: TRBV18; J gene: TRBJ2-7; CDR3 protein: CASSPPGDSYEQYF
CDR3 length: 17; clone size: many; V gene: TRBV11-2; J gene: TRBJ2-7; CDR3 protein: CASSKMGLVFASYEQYF
CDR3 length: 14; clone size: .; V gene: TRBV15; J gene: TRBJ1-1; CDR3 protein: CATSRQGLGTEAYF
CDR3 length: 14; clone size: .; V gene: TRBV6-5; J gene: TRBJ1-6; CDR3 protein: CASSPRRGHSPLHF
CDR3 length: 14; clone size: many; V gene: TRBV12-3/TRBV12-4; J gene: TRBJ2-6; CDR3 protein: CASSLKSGANVLTF
CDR3 length: 12; clone size: few; V gene: TRBV6-1; J gene: TRBJ1-1; CDR3 protein: CASKGSFGEAFF
CDR3 length: 14; clone size: few; V gene: TRBV5-1; J gene: TRBJ2-7; CDR3 protein: CASSLATGESEQYF
CDR3 length: 17; clone size: .; V gene: TRBV12-5; J gene: TRBJ2-5; CDR3 protein: CASGLDSGGASRETQYF
CDR3 length: 16; clone size: many; V gene: TRBV7-2; J gene: TRBJ2-1; CDR3 protein: CASSLGRGEPYNEQFF
CDR3 length: 15; clone size: few; V gene: TRBV6-6; J gene: TRBJ2-7; CDR3 protein: CASSLSGLGSYEQYF
CDR3 length: 13; clone size: .; V gene: TRBV5-4; J gene: TRBJ2-5; CDR3 protein: CASSFETEETQYF
CDR3 length: 14; clone size: .; V gene: TRBV5-6; J gene: TRBJ2-5; CDR3 protein: CASSLLPAQETQYF
CDR3 length: 16; clone size: .; V gene: TRBV18; J gene: TRBJ2-1; CDR3 protein: CASSPPPQGANNEQFF
CDR3 length: 16; clone size: many; V gene: TRBV7-2; J gene: TRBJ2-3; CDR3 protein: CASSPRLAGFGDTQYF
CDR3 length: 16; clone size: .; V gene: TRBV9; J gene: TRBJ2-7; CDR3 protein: CASSVDPGTASYEQYF
CDR3 length: 15; clone size: few; V gene: TRBV5-1; J gene: TRBJ2-7; CDR3 protein: CASSGQGRTGYEQYF
CDR3 length: 16; clone size: few; V gene: TRBV7-9; J gene: TRBJ1-4; CDR3 protein: CASSASYRGENEKLFF
CDR3 length: 15; clone size: .; V gene: TRBV7-6; J gene: TRBJ2-5; CDR3 protein: CASSLGGTGAETQYF
CDR3 length: 15; clone size: few; V gene: TRBV5-1; J gene: TRBJ2-1; CDR3 protein: CASSAEGGLKDEQFF
CDR3 length: 14; clone size: few; V gene: TRBV6-5; J gene: TRBJ1-1; CDR3 protein: CASSYSMGNTEAFF
CDR3 length: 17; clone size: .; V gene: TRBV19; J gene: TRBJ2-4; CDR3 protein: CATSPGSESIAKNIQYF
CDR3 length: 13; clone size: .; V gene: TRBV29-1; J gene: TRBJ2-2; CDR3 protein: CSVAEANTGALFF
CDR3 length: 15; clone size: .; V gene: TRBV11-2; J gene: TRBJ1-5; CDR3 protein: CASSLAGIGNQPQHF
CDR3 length: 15; clone size: .; V gene: TRBV7-6; J gene: TRBJ1-5; CDR3 protein: CASSLGAGNNQPQHF